This T cell receptor (beta chain) comes out of a study of cytomegalovirus exposure and HLA in healthy donors (dated by TCRdb to the late 2010s). Regarding the study in general: In an earlier analysis of under 600 of the donors, around 300 Gb of sequence data and 100 million or so unique TCR beta sequences from 180 million or so T cells were reported. An early release covering some 640 HLA-typed donors comprised about 290 gigabases of sequencing data and roughly 85 million unique TCR sequences. Among the roughly 410 genotyped donors, approximately 81% belonged to the genetic ancestry cluster associated with self-reported Caucasian donors. The study was designed to test whether signatures of past pathogen exposure could be identified by cataloging public T cell receptors. The study used immunosequencing to profile the T cell repertoires of approximately 690 subjects and linked those repertoires to cytomegalovirus serostatus. A separate validation cohort of approximately 120 different subjects was used in addition to the 666-subject first cohort. To predict cytomegalovirus infection status, the study brought together high-throughput TCR immunosequencing, statistical association of individual TCRs with disease status, and machine learning. A later analysis re-examined previously published TCR beta repertoires from just over 650 donors and added high-resolution HLA genotyping to investigate patterns of TCR occurrence. Rather than using new phenotypic data, the later analysis identified candidate immune exposures from TCR beta sequences and from how often those sequences occurred across donors. To decide whether each TCR beta V gene segment behaved as functional or pseudogenic, an earlier analysis of approximately 590 of the donors relied on high-throughput TCR beta sequencing. Donor age, sex, ethnicity and CMV serostatus were collected together with the repertoire data. Genome-wide SNP genotypes for about 55% of the roughly 670 donors were used in a later genetic analysis, which treated that subset as a discovery cohort. Every discovery cohort repertoire had been produced on one sequencing platform. Both class I and class II loci were covered by HLA typing, at four-digit resolution. The number of typed donors differed by locus: about 620-640 for A, B, C, DRB1 and DQB1; approximately 540 for DQA1; 606 for DPA1; and approximately 450 for DPB1. A few DR-DQ haplotypes were treated as single units for association and clustering because of strong linkage in the cohort. On average, around 200,000 unique TCR beta nucleotide sequences were sequenced per donor among a few hundred genotyped donors of the cohort, with around 19% of those sequences being non-productive.

Library preparation used the immunoSEQ multiplex PCR assay. For the multiplex PCR, a mixture combining 60 forward primers for TCR Vbeta segments and 13 reverse primers for TCR Jbeta segments was used. Amplification of the CDR3 region of rearranged TCR beta genes was performed with a multiplex PCR assay on genomic DNA. Amplified TCR beta libraries were sequenced as 87-base-pair reads on the Illumina HiSeq System. Turning to the authors' computational methods: A later analysis tallied around 82 million unique TCR beta chains across the 660 or so repertoires, and approximately 9.9 million of those chains were shared by two or more donors. Raw reads were error-corrected and collapsed into unique sequences with a nearest-neighbor algorithm that merged closely related sequences to remove PCR and sequencing errors. Alignment of CDR3 sequences to IMGT reference sequences was used to assign V, D and J gene segments. For a sequence to be retained, a match of at least six nucleotides was required to both a V gene segment and a J gene segment. A rearrangement was called productive if the CDR3 had no stop codons and remained in frame with V and J, and every other rearrangement was called non-productive. CDR3 was defined according to IMGT convention as the region running from the second conserved V-encoded cysteine to the conserved J-encoded phenylalanine. Sequences without an unambiguous match to a single V gene segment were excluded from the earlier analysis of over 500 of the donors. An earlier analysis of a few hundred of the donors classified V segments as functional when productive rearrangements were above 56.7% and as segregating when the standard deviation between donors was above 5%. A statistical classification framework was developed to diagnose cytomegalovirus status using the catalog of TCR beta chain sequences. A later analysis assigned V and J genes by comparing TCR nucleotide sequences with IMGT/GENE-DB human TR gene sequences. In a later analysis, CDR3 sequences and most-parsimonious VDJ recombination scenarios were assigned using the TCRdist pipeline. In a later analysis, each TCR beta chain was defined by its CDR3 amino acid sequence together with its V-gene family, and reads without a unique V-gene family were excluded. A later analysis removed 550 to 700 highly shared, low-generation-probability nucleotide sequences to deal with suspected cross-contamination and a sequencing artifact. In a later analysis, a clonal expansion index was calculated for each public chain from normalized within-repertoire ranks of inferred template counts. Generation probabilities in a later analysis came from a VDJ recombination model fitted to out-of-frame rearrangements, and those results were checked against IGoR. A later analysis scored TCR-TCR, TCR-HLA and TCR-CMV co-occurrence with hypergeometric tests, applying a repertoire-size bias correction to TCR pairs. In a later analysis, false discovery rates were estimated by permuting HLA or CMV assignments 20 times. A later analysis grouped co-occurring TCRs with DBSCAN, adding TCRdist sequence similarity when clustering within HLA-allele-positive subsets. Repertoires with fewer than 30,000 or more than 120,000 public chains, plus five repertoires with anomalous nucleotide sharing, were excluded from co-occurrence clustering. TCRdb took over this immuneACCESS table, retaining in-frame rearrangements with V and J assigned. Such tables are incomplete; in checked studies, under half of the missing clones stem from an unresolved V gene, and the remainder is unexplained. V, J and clone size are taken as reported in that table, and D and trimming were inferred from the DNA itself. The sample table records about 130,000 clones; around 74% of these occur just once. The ten largest clones add up to 7.3% of the sample.

This clone was found once. It has no known antigen specificity. The sample holds no much larger clone one base away, and base qualities are not on file. Summary of the overall study and its limitations: Linkage disequilibrium might explain the correlated functional status among segregating V segments, but an unknown experimental factor could not be excluded. According to a later genetic analysis, donors in an Asian-associated ancestry cluster had fewer N-insertions in productive TCRs than the approximately 610-donor mean. A later analysis associated around 16,000 TCR beta sequences with specific HLA alleles at a false discovery rate of 0.05. Some IMGT-functional V segments, including TRBV6-2 and TRBV6-3, could not be told apart with the 87-base-pair reads, so those segments were excluded. Sequencing depth was assumed to be roughly uniform across donors in the presence/absence analyses, though that assumption may not hold. The study listed approximately 150 TCR beta chains as associated with cytomegalovirus. It was suggested by the authors that the approach could potentially be generalized to other disease states and immunological phenotypes. Strong co-occurrence of HLA alleles, especially DR and DQ, made assigning TCR associations to individual alleles difficult. In a later analysis, HLA-associated TCR beta chains were found to be more clonally expanded and to have lower generation probabilities than equally common non-associated chains. Because HLA typing was unavailable for some donors at each locus, only the typed subset was used in association tests. This cohort had only TCR beta chains sequenced, and the lack of alpha or paired-chain data limited which features could be detected. The sequencing pipeline was judged likely to have produced a cluster of highly shared sequence variants as a technical artifact. In an earlier analysis of about 600 of the donors, most TCR beta V segments appeared in productive rearrangements about 87% or about 30% of the time, broadly matching IMGT annotations. According to a later analysis, TCR association rates differed among HLA loci, with DRB1 alleles showing the most associated TCRs and HLA-C alleles showing the fewest. Several of the top co-occurrence clusters appeared to be linked to parvovirus B19, influenza, CMV and Epstein-Barr virus, according to a later analysis. An association between a missense DCLRE1C variant and V-gene and J-gene trimming of TCR beta chains was found in a later genetic analysis and replicated in an independent cohort. Across donors, most TCR sequences were observed very rarely, whereas some public TCRs were present in many individuals. A further reported finding was that TCR beta sequences accurately predicted the HLA-A and HLA-B alleles for most subjects in the first cohort. In vitro tests confirmed that a few of the cytomegalovirus-associated TCR beta chains recognize cytomegalovirus antigens. A later analysis found that most CMV-associated TCR beta chains appeared HLA-restricted, with HLA associations seemingly driven largely by CMV exposure. The classifier was reported to diagnose cytomegalovirus status with high specificity and sensitivity in both the original cohort and the validation cohort. Because counts were too low, seventeen rarely observed V segments, including chromosome 9 orphons, were excluded from the earlier analysis of 587 of the donors. The only immune exposure information available for the cohort was CMV serostatus.

Including the terminal cysteine and phenylalanine, the CDR3 comprises 14 residues. The read is trimmed to its CDR3 DNA, 42 bases read in frame from base 1. Based on the germline V gene, the CDR1 and CDR2 sequences are MNHEY and SVGAGI. For this chain, trimming is 0 bases at the V end and 14 bases at the J end, and the number of junction bases without a gene match is 7. The cohort was made up of 500 to 850 healthy bone marrow donors. At the time of sampling, all cohort members were nominally healthy, though unrecorded immune exposures were likely present. The donor was CMV seronegative and belonged to the group of several hundred seronegative cohort members. Each donor provided a peripheral blood sample, and peripheral blood mononuclear cells were used for TCR beta sequencing. The Qiagen DNeasy Blood Extraction Kit was used to extract genomic DNA from the blood cell samples.

This sequence originates from a male donor in good health and CMV-seronegative. The material sequenced was PBMCs. This chain is built from TRBV6-5 and TRBJ1-6, and TRBD1 aligns with 7 junction nucleotides. The sequenced DNA: TGTGCCAGCAGTTACTCGACAGGGCATTCCACCCTCCACTTT. This encodes CASSYSTGHSTLHF.